This T cell receptor (beta chain) originates from a study of blood T cells in healthy people across ages. General observations from the study: A strong correlation was found between TCR beta diversity and the percentage of naive T cells. As age increased, TCR beta diversity per million T cells fell in a roughly linear fashion.

Sample-barcoded 5' priming and a J-beta primer mix drove a second PCR of about 6 to 12 cycles. From each sample, at least 2.5 million paired-end reads containing CDR3 were obtained. TCRdb reprocessed the 5' RACE reads with MiXCR, giving one entry per CDR3 protein. The sample lists about 380,000 distinct CDR3 sequences; 52% were seen once. This clonotype showed up just a few times. As yet, its antigen is unknown. The CDR3 has 17 residues. Per germline, CDR1 SGHAT and CDR2 FQNNGV. Trimming left V 5 bases short and J 0 bases short, with 14 bases between. Sequencing was done on a sample of blood. The clonotype was recovered from a man aged 55 to 69 in good health. The chain combines TRBV11-2 with TRBJ2-6, with D perhaps matching TRBD2 (6 bases). The CDR3 region is CASSVGTAHSGANVLTF. CDR3 bases: TGTGCCAGCAGCGTGGGGACTGCGCACTCTGGGGCCAACGTCCTGACTTTC.